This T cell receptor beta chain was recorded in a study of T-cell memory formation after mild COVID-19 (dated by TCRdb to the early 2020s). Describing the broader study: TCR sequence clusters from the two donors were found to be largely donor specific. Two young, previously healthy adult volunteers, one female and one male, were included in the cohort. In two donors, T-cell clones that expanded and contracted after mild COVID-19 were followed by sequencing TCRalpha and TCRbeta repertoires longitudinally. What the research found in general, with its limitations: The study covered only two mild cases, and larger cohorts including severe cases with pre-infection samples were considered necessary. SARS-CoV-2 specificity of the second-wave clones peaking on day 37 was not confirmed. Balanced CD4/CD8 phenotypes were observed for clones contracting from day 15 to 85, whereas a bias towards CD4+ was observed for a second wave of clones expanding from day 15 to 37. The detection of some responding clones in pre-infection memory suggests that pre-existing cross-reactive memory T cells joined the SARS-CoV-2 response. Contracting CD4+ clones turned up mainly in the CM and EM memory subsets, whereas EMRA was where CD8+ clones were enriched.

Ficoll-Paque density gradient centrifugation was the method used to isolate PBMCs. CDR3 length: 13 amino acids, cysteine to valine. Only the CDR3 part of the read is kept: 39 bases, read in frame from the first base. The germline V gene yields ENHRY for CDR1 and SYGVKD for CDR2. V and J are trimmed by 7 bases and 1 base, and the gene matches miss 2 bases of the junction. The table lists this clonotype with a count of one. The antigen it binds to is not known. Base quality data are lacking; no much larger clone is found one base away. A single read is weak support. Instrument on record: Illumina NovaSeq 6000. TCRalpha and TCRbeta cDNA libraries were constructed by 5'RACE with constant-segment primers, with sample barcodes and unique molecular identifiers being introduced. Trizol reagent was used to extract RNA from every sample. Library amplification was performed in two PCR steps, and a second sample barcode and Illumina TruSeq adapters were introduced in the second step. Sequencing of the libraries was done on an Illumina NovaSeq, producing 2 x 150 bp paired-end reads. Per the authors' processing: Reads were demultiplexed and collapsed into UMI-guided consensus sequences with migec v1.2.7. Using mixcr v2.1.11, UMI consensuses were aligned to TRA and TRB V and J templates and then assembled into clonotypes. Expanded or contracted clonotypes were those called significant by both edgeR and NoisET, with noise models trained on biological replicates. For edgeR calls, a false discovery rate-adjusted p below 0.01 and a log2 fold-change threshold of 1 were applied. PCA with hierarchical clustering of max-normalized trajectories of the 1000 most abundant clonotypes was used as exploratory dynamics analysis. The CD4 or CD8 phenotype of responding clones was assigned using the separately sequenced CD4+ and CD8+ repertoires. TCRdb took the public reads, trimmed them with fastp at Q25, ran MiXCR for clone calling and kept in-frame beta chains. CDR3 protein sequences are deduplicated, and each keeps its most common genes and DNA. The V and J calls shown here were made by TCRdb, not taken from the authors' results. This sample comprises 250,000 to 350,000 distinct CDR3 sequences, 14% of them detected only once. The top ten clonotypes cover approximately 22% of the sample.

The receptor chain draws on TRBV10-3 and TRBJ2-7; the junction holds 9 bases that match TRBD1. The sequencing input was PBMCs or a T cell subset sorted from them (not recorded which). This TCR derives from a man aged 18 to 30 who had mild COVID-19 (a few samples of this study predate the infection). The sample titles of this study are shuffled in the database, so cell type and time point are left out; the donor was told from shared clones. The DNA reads TGTGCCATCAAGGGACAGGGATCCTACGAGCAGTACGTC. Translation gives CAIKGQGSYEQYV.